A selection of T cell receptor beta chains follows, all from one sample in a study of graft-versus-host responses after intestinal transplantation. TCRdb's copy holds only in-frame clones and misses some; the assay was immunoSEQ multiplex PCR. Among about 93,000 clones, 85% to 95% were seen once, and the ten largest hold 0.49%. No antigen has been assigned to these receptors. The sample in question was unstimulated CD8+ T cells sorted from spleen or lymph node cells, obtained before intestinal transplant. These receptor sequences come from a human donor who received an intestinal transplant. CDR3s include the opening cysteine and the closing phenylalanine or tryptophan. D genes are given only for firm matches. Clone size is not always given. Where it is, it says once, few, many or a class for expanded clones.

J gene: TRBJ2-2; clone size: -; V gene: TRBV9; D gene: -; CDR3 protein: CASLKVFSTGELFF; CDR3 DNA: TGTGCCAGCCTAAAAGTCTTTAGCACCGGGGAGCTGTTTTTT
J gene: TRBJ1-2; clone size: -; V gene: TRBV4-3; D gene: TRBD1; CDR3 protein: CASSSEDWGQPGGYTF; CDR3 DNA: TGCGCCAGCAGCTCAGAGGACTGGGGACAGCCTGGGGGCTACACCTTC
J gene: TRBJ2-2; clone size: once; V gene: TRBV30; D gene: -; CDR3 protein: CAWNTGNTGELFF; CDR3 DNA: TGTGCCTGGAATACGGGGAACACCGGGGAGCTGTTTTTT
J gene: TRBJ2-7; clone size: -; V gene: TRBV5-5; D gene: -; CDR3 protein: CASSLTGTGEQYF; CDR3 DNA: TGTGCCAGCAGCTTGACTGGGACTGGGGAGCAGTACTTC
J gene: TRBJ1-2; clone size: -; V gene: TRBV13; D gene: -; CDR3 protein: CASSQGWNYGYTF; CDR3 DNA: TGTGCCAGCAGCCAGGGGTGGAACTATGGCTACACCTTC
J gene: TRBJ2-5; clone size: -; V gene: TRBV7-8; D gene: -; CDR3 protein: CASSLVWKGQLAQYF; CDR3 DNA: TGTGCCAGCAGCTTAGTGTGGAAAGGACAATTGGCCCAGTACTTC
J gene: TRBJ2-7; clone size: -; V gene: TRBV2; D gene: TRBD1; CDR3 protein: CASRATRTGSNYEQYF; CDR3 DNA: TGTGCCAGCAGGGCGACCCGGACAGGCTCAAACTACGAGCAGTACTTC
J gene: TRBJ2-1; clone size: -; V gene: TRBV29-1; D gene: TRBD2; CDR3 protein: CSVGLAGVNEQFF; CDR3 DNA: TGCAGCGTTGGCCTAGCGGGAGTAAATGAGCAGTTCTTC
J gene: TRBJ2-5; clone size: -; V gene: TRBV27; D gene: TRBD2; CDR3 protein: CASSSGTSGTYQETQYF; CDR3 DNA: TGTGCCAGCAGTTCCGGGACTAGCGGGACGTACCAAGAGACCCAGTACTTC
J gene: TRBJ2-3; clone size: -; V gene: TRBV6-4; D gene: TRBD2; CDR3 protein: CASSDSAGGGTDTQYF; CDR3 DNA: TGTGCCAGCAGTGACTCGGCGGGGGGAGGCACAGATACGCAGTATTTT
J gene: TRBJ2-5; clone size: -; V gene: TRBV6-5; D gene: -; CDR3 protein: CASSNGGPETQYF; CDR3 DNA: TGTGCCAGCAGTAACGGGGGTCCAGAGACCCAGTACTTC
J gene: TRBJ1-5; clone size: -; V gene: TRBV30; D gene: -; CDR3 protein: CAWRDIDSNQPQHF; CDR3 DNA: TGTGCCTGGAGGGACATAGATAGCAATCAGCCCCAGCATTTT
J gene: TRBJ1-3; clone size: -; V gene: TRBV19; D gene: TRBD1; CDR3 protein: CASSTGTGWDTIYF; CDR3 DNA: TGTGCCAGTAGTACCGGGACAGGGTGGGACACCATATATTTT
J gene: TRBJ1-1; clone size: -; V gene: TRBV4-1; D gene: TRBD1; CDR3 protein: CASSQTTGGAFF; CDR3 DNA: TGCGCCAGCAGCCAGACGACAGGGGGAGCTTTCTTT
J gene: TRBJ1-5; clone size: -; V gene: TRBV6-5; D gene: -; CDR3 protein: CASSYPIRGSNQPQHF; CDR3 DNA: TGTGCCAGCAGTTACCCGATCAGGGGTAGTAATCAGCCCCAGCATTTT
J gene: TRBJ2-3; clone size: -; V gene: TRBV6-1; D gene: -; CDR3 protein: CASSEGADPTDTQYF; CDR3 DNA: TGTGCCAGCAGTGAGGGAGCGGATCCCACAGATACGCAGTATTTT
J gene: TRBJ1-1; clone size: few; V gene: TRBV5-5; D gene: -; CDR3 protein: CASSPEQGGNTEAFF; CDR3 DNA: TGTGCCAGCAGCCCTGAACAGGGTGGGAACACTGAAGCTTTCTTT
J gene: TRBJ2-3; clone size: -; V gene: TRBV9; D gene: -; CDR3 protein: CASSVGGLEGNTQYF; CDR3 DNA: TGTGCCAGCAGCGTAGGGGGGCTTGAGGGGAATACGCAGTATTTT
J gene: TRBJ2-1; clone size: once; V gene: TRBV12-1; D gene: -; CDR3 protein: CASSFFPPTSGIRFF; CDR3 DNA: TGTGCCAGCAGCTTTTTTCCCCCGACTAGCGGGATTCGGTTCTTC
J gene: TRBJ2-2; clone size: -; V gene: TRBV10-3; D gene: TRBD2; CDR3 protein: CAISEPGLANTGELFF; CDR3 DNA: TGTGCCATCAGTGAACCGGGACTAGCAAACACCGGGGAGCTGTTTTTT
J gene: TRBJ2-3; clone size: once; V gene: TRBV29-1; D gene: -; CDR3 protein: CSVELTARVLSLTDTQYF; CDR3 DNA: TGCAGCGTTGAGTTGACGGCCAGGGTCTTGTCCCTCACAGATACGCAGTATTTT
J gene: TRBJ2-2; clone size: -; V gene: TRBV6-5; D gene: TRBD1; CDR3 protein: CASSWTGPTGELFF; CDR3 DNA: TGTGCCAGCTCATGGACAGGTCCCACCGGGGAGCTGTTTTTT
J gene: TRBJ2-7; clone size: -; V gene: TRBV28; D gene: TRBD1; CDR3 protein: CASSPRRTGYFYEQYF; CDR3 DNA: TGTGCCAGCAGCCCCCGACGGACAGGATATTTCTACGAGCAGTACTTC
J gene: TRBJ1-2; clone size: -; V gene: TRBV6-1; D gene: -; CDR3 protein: CASSEAGPNGYTF; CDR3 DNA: TGTGCCAGCAGTGAAGCGGGCCCGAATGGCTACACCTTC
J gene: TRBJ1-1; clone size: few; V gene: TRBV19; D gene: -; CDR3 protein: CASTPDILNTEAFF; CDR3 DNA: TGTGCCAGTACCCCGGACATTCTGAACACTGAAGCTTTCTTT
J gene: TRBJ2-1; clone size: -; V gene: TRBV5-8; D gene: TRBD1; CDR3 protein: CASSLTGPNEQFF; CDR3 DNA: TGTGCCAGCAGCCTGACAGGGCCCAATGAGCAGTTCTTC